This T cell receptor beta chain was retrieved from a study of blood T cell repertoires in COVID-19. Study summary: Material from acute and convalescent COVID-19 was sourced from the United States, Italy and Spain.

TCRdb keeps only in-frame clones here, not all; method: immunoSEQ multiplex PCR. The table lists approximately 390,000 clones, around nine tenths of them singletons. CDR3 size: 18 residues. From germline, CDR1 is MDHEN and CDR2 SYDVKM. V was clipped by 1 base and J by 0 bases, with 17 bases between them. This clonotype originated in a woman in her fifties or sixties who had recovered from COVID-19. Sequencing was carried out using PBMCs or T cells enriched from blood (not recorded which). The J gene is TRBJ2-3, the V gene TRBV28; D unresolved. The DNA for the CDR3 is TGTGCCAGCAGTTTATTACCCGTAACGTATACTAGCACAGATACGCAGTATTTT. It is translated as CASSLLPVTYTSTDTQYF.